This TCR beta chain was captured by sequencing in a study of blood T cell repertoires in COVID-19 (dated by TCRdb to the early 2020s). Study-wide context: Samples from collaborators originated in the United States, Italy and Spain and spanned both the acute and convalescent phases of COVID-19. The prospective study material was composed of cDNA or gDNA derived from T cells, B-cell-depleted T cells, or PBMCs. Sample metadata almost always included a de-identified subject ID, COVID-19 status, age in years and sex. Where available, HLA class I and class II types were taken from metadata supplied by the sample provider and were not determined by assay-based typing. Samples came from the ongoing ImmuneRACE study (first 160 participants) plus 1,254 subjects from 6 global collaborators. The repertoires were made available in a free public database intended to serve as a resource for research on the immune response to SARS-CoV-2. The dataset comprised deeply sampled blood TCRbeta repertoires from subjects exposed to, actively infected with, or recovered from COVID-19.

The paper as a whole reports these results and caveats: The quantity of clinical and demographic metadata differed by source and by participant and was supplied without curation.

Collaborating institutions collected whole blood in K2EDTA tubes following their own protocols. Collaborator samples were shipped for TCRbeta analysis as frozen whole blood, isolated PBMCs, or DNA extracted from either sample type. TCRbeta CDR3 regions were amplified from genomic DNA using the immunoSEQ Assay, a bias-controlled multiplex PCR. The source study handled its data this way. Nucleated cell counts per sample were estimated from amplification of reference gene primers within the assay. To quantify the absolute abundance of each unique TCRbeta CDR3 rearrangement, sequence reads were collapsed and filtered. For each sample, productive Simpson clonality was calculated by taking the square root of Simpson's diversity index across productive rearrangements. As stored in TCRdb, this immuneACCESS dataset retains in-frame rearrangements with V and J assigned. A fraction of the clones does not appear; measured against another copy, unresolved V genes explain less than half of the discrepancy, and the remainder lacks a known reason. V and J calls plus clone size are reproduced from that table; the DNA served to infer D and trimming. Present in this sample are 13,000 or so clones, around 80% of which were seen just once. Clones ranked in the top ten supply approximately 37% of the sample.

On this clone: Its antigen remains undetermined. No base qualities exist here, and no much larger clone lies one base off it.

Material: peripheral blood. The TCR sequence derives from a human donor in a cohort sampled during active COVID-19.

The DNA sequence is as follows: TGTGCCAGCAGTGAAGTTGGCGGCGGGGAGCTGTTTTTT. It specifies CASSEVGGGELFF. The sequence is built from TRBV6-1 and TRBJ2-2; no D gene call is confident. The germline V gene supplies CDR1 MNHNS and CDR2 SASEGT. The germline ends are 7 bases apart after V is trimmed by 1 base and J by 7 bases. The CDR3 has 13 amino acids, counting the end cysteine and phenylalanine. The sequence is cut down to CDR3 DNA, 39 bases in frame from base 1.